Shown below are 9 T cell receptor beta chains from a single sample sequenced in a study of Graves' ophthalmopathy and Graves' hyperthyroidism. From RNA, the CDR3 regions of TCR beta chains were amplified and sequenced. First-round RT-PCR with HTBI primers preceded a second-round multiplex PCR. TCRdb independently ran MiXCR on the multiplex PCR reads; one entry per CDR3 protein. Among over 150,000 distinct CDR3 sequences, less than 45% were seen once, and the ten largest hold roughly 5.8%. Sequenced input: peripheral blood. The receptors stem from a woman aged 35 to 49 with Graves' ophthalmopathy.

This clonotype came up many times. V usage is TRBV6-5 and J usage is TRBJ1-1; D may be TRBD1 (5 bases). Germline CDR1 is MNHEY and CDR2 is SVGAGI. This CDR3 has 13 residues. The V end lost 2 bases, the J end lost 7 bases, and 11 bases lay between the germline ends. The CDR3 coding sequence is TGTGCCAGCAGTTACCGGGGGACCGATGAAGCTTTCTTT. Protein: CASSYRGTDEAFF.

In its sample, this clonotype was seen many times. The chain links TRBV18 to TRBJ2-7; D not resolved. Germline V gene lookup returns CDR1 KGHSH and CDR2 LQKENI. V shed 1 base and J shed 2 bases, with 9 bases lying between them. The length of the CDR3 is 14 residues. CDR3 protein: CASSPLGLPYEQYF. The CDR3, as DNA: TGTGCCAGCTCACCACTAGGTCTGCCCTACGAGCAGTACTTC.

At least ten counts were recorded for this clonotype. This chain connects TRBV28 to TRBJ2-2; TRBD1 aligns across 8 bases. J lost 1 base, V lost 5 bases, and 3 bases had no gene match. Germline CDR1 reads MDHEN; CDR2 reads SYDVKM. The CDR3 covers 15 residues. The CDR3 nucleotides are TGTGCCAGCAGTCCAGGGACAGGGAACACCGGGGAGCTGTTTTTT. Amino acids: CASSPGTGNTGELFF. The full variable domain, its missing parts supplied by reference TRBV28 and TRBJ2-2, is DVKVTQSSRYLVKRTGEKVFLECVQDMDHENMFWYRQDPGLGLRLIYFSYDVKMKEKGDIPEGYSVSREKKERFSLILESASTNQTSMYLCASSPGTGNTGELFFGEGSRLTVL.

This clonotype has ten or more counts. This rearrangement joins TRBV2 to TRBJ2-5; TRBD1 matches 10 bases. CDR1 is SNHLY, CDR2 FYNNEI, per germline. This CDR3 is 14 amino acids long. Trimming removed 8 bases from V and 7 bases from J; junction bases left unmatched: 10. CDR3 DNA sequence: TGTGCCAGCGGAGGGACAGGGGCTGTTTTGACCCAGTACTTC. Protein: CASGGTGAVLTQYF.

This clonotype was observed many times. V usage is TRBV11-2 and J usage is TRBJ1-6; D is uncertain. Germline loops: CDR1 SGHAT, CDR2 FQNNGV. Trimming shortened V by 1 base and J by 4 bases, and 8 bases separated the two germline ends. The length of the CDR3 is 15 residues. CDR3 sequence: CASSLGTDYNSPLHF. CDR3 DNA sequence: TGTGCCAGCAGCTTAGGGACCGATTATAATTCACCCCTCCACTTT.

This rearrangement joins TRBV7-2 to TRBJ1-5; D is unresolved. Germline CDR1 reads SGHTA; CDR2 reads FQGNSA. The length of the CDR3 is 12 residues. Trimming stripped 6 bases from V and 5 bases from J, with 8 bases between. The DNA of the CDR3 is TGTGCCAGCAGGCGACCCGATCAGCCCCAGCATTTT. This translates into CASRRPDQPQHF.

Comment on this clonotype: A read error is likely, as this CDR3 ends without the conserved phenylalanine or tryptophan. The chain recombines TRBV28 with TRBJ1-1; maybe TRBD1 (5 bases). V dropped 0 bases and J dropped 1 base, with 12 bases sitting between them. This CDR3 has 16 residues. Germline-derived CDR1 and CDR2 are MDHEN and SYDVKM. Here the CDR3 DNA reads TGTGCCAGCAGTTTATGGGGGACCAGGGCGAACACTGAAGCTTTCTCT. Amino acid sequence: CASSLWGTRANTEAFS.

There are many counts of this clonotype. CDR3 DNA: TGTGCCAGCAGCCAGGACCCGGGACAGCACTACGAGCAGTACTTC. Its protein is CASSQDPGQHYEQYF. This chain uses TRBV9 with TRBJ2-7; the match to TRBD1 covers 7 bases. CDR1 SGDLS and CDR2 YYNGEE come from the germline V gene. The CDR3 extends over 15 amino acids. V was pared by 4 bases and J by 3 bases, with 10 bases of the junction left unmatched.

The genes are TRBV15 and TRBJ1-6, with D unresolved. CDR3 length: 15 amino acids. V lost 0 bases to trimming and J lost 7 bases, with 10 bases between them. Germline CDR1 and CDR2: LNHNV and YYDKDF (reference sequence). CDR3 sequence reads: CATSRDRGKNSPLHF. CDR3 nucleotide sequence: TGTGCCACCAGCAGAGATCGAGGGAAGAATTCACCCCTCCACTTT.